What follows describes a single TCR beta chain. The antigen is unknown. Researchers ran the PCR with 60 Vbeta and 13 Jbeta primers. Clones were read by immunoSEQ multiplex PCR, and TCRdb kept only the in-frame ones, dropping some. In total, the table holds approximately 72,000 clones. V lost 5 bases and J 6 bases, leaving 17 bases between the germline ends. This CDR3 has 15 amino acids. In germline, CDR1 is SGHTA, CDR2 FQGNSA. This entry is derived from a study of cytomegalovirus exposure and HLA in healthy donors. About the study: There were 85 million or so unique TCRs (from HLA-typed donors) in an early data release.

The study's findings and limits: Reportedly, fewer N-insertions than the approximately 690-donor mean appeared in an Asian-associated ancestry cluster in a later analysis.

This sequence originates from a woman in her forties in good health and CMV-seropositive. The chain couples TRBV7-2 to TRBJ2-1; tentative D call: TRBD1 (6 bases). Sequenced material: PBMCs. Here the CDR3 DNA reads TGTGCCAGCAGCCGACAGGCGGTCGCTGGCAATGAGCAGTTCTTC. Protein product: CASSRQAVAGNEQFF.